This T cell receptor (beta chain) was identified in a study of blood T cells in healthy people across ages. Study information: Template-switching capture recovered about one barcoded beta molecule per two T cells.

Germline V lookup: CDR1 DFQATT, CDR2 SNEGSKA (reference sequence). V was clipped by 5 bases and J by 1 base, with 9 bases between them. The CDR3 has 14 amino acids. A second about 6 to 12 cycle PCR used barcoded and J-beta primers. TCRdb used MiXCR to reprocess the 5' RACE reads, holding one entry per CDR3 protein. The sample shows more than 1 million distinct CDR3 sequences, around 43% of them seen only once. Study-level results: Higher diversity and more naive CD4+ cells were features of long-lived donors, compared to aged donors.

This clonotype was seen a handful of times. Its antigen is not identified. The chain couples TRBV20-1 to TRBJ2-6; TRBD1 might be the D (5 bases). This receptor was obtained from a woman in her fifties or sixties in good health. Source material: blood. CDR3 DNA: TGCAGTGCTGGACACCAGTCTGGGGCCAACGTCCTGACTTTC. It codes for CSAGHQSGANVLTF.